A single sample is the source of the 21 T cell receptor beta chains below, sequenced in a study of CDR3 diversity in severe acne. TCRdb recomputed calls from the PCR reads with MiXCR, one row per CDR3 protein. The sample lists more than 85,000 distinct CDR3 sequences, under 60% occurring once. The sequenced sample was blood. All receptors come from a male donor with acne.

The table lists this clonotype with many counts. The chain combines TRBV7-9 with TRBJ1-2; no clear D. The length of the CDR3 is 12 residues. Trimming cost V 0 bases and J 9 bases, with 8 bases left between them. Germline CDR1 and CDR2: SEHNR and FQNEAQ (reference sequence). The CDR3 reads CASSLADVSYTF. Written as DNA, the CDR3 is TGTGCCAGCAGCTTAGCAGACGTTAGCTACACCTTC.

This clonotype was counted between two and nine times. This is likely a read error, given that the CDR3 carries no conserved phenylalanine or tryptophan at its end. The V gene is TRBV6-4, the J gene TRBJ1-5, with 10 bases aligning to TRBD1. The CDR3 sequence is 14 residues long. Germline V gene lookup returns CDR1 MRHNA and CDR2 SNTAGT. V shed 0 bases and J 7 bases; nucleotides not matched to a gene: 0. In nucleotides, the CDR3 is TGTGCCAGCAGTGACTCGACAGGGGGCCAGCCCCAGCATTCT. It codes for CASSDSTGGQPQHS.

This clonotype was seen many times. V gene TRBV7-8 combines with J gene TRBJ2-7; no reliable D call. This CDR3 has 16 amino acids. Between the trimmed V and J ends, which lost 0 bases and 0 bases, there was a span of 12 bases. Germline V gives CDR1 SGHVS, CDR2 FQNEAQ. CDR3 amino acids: CASSLALGSHSYEQYV. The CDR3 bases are TGTGCCAGCAGCTTAGCGCTAGGGTCCCACTCCTACGAGCAGTACGTC.

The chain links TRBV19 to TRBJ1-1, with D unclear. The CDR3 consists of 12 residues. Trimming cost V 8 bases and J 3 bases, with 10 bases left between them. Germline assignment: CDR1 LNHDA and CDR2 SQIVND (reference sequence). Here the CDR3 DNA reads TGTGCCAGTGATCATCGAGACACTGAAGCTTTCTTT. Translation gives CASDHRDTEAFF.

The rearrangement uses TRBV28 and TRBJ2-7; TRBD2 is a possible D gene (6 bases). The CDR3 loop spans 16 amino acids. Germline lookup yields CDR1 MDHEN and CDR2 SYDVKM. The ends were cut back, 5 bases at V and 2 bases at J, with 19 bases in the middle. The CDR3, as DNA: TGTGCCAGCAGTCCGATGGGCTGGGGGGTCCCCTACGAGCAGTACTTC. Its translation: CASSPMGWGVPYEQYF.

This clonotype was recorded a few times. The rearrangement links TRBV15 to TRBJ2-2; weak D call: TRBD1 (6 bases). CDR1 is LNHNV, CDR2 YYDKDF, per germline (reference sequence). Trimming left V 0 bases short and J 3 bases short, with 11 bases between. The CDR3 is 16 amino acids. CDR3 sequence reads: CATSRDGRGDTGELFF. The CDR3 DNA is TGTGCCACCAGCAGAGATGGCAGGGGTGACACCGGGGAGCTGTTTTTT. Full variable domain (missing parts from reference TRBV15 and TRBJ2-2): DAMVIQNPRYQVTQFGKPVTLSCSQTLNHNVMYWYQQKSSQAPKLLFHYYDKDFNNEADTPDNFQSRRPNTSFCFLDIRSPGLGDTAMYLCATSRDGRGDTGELFFGEGSRLTVL.

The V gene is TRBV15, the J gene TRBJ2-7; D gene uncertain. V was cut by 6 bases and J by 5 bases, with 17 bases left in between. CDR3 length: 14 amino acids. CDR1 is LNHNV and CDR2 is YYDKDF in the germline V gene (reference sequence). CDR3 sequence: CATSSNSRTDEQYF. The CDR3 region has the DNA TGTGCCACCAGTAGTAATTCCAGGACGGACGAGCAGTACTTC.

In nucleotides, the CDR3 is TGTGCCAGCAGAACCTCGAGAAACACCATATATTTT. It translates to CASRTSRNTIYF. This chain links TRBV2 with TRBJ1-3; D is uncertain. Germline assignment: CDR1 SNHLY and CDR2 FYNNEI. Trimming cost V 6 bases and J 5 bases, with 8 bases left between them. The CDR3 loop spans 12 amino acids.

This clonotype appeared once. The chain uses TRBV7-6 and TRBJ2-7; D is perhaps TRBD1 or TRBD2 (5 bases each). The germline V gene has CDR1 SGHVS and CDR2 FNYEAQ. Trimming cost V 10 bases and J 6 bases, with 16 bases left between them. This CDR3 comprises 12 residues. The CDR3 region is CANSVHGGEQYF. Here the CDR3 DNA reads TGTGCCAACAGTGTACATGGGGGCGAGCAGTACTTC. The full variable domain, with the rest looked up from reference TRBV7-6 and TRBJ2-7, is GAGVSQSPRYKVTKRGQDVALRCDPISGHVSLYWYRQALGQGPEFLTYFNYEAQQDKSGLPNDRFSAERPEGSISTLTIQRTEQRDSAMYRCANSVHGGEQYFGPGTRLTVT.

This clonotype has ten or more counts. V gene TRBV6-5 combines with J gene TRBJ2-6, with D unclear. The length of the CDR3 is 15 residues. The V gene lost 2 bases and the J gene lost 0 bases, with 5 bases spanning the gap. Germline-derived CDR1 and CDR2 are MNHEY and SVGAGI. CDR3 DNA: TGTGCCAGCAGTTACGAGTTCTCTGGGGCCAACGTCCTGACTTTC. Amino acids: CASSYEFSGANVLTF.

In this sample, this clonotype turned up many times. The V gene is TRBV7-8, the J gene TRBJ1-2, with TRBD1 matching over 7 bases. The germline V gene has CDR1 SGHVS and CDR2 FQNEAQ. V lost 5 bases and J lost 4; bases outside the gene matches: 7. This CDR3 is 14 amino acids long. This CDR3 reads CASSRSRDSYGYTF. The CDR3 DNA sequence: TGTGCCAGCAGCCGTTCTCGGGACAGCTATGGCTACACCTTC.

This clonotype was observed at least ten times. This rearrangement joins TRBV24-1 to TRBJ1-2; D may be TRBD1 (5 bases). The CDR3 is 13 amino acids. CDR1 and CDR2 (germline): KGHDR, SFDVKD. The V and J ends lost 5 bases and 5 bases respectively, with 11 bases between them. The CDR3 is CATSGGPGYGYTF. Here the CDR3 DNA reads TGTGCCACCAGTGGGGGACCAGGGTATGGCTACACCTTC.

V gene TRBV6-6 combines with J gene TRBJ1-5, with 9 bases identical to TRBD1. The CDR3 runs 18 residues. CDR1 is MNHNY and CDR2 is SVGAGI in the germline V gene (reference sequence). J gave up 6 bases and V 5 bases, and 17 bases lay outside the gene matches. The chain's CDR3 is CASSEIPGQGHRGQPQHF. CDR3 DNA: TGTGCCAGCAGTGAGATCCCGGGACAGGGCCATAGAGGTCAGCCCCAGCATTTT.

DNA of the CDR3: TGCAGTGCTAGAGATCGGACTAGCGGGAGCGACGAGCAGTACTTC. This sequence encodes CSARDRTSGSDEQYF. This sequence joins TRBV20-1 and TRBJ2-7, with 13 bases identical to TRBD2. There are 15 residues in the CDR3. V gave up 0 bases and J gave up 5 bases; unmatched junction bases: 4. Germline assignment: CDR1 DFQATT and CDR2 SNEGSKA (reference sequence).

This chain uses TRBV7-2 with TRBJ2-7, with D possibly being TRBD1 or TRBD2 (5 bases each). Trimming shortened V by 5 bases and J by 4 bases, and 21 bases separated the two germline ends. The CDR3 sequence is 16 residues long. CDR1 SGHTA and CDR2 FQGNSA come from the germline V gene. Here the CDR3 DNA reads TGTGCCAGCAGCCAAGTCGGGATCTCCTCAGGGTACGAGCAGTACTTC. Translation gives CASSQVGISSGYEQYF.

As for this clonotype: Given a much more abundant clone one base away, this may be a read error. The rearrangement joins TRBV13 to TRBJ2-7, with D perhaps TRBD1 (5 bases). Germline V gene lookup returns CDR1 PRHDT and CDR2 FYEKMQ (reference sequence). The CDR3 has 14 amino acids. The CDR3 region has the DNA TGTGTCAGCACCCAGGGCGCTAAACCCTACGAGCAGTACGTC. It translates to CVSTQGAKPYEQYV.

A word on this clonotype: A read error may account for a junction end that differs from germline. CDR3 DNA sequence: TGTGCCAGCAGCCCCGGGATGTACAATGAGCAGCTCTTC. Protein sequence: CASSPGMYNEQLF. This sequence joins TRBV9 and TRBJ2-1; maybe TRBD2 (5 bases). The CDR3 totals 13 residues. Germline V gene sequence: CDR1 SGDLS, CDR2 YYNGEE.

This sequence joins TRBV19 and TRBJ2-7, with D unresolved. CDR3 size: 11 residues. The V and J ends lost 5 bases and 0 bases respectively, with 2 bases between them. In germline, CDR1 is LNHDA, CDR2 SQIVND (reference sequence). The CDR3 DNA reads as TGTGCCAGTAGTTCCTCCTACGAGCAGTACGTC. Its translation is CASSSSYEQYV.

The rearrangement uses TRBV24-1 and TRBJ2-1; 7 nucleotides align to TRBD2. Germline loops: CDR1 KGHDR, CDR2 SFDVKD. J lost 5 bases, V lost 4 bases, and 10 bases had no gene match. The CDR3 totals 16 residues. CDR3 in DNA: TGTGCCACCAGTGAGACCGGGACTACCGTGAACAATGAGCAGTTCTTC. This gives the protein CATSETGTTVNNEQFF.

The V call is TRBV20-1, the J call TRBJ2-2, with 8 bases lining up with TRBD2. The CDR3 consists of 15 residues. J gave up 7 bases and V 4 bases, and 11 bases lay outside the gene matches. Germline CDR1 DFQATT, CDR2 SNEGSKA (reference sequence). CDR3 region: CSAIPLGTSGGELFF. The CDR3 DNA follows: TGCAGTGCTATACCGCTCGGGACTAGTGGCGGGGAGCTGTTTTTT.

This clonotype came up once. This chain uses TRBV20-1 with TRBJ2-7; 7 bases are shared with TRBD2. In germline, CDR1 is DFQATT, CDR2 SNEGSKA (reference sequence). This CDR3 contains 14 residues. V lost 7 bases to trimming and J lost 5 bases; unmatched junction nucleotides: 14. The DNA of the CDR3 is TGCAGTGGGGCTAGGGCTAGCGGTCCTGACGAGCAGTACTTC. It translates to CSGARASGPDEQYF.